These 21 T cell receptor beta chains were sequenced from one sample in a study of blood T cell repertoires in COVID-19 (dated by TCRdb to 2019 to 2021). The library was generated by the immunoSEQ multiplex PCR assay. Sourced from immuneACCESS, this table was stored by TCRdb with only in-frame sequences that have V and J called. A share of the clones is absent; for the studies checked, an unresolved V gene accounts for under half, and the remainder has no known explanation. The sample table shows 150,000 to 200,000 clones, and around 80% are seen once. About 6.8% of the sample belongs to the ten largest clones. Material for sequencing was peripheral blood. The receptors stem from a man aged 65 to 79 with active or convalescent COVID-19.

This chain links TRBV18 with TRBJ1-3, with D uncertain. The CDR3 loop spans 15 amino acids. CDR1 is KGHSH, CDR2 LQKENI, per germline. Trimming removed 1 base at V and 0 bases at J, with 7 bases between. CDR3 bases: TGTGCCAGCTCACCACAGCGAGTCTCTGGAAACACCATATATTTT. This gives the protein CASSPQRVSGNTIYF.

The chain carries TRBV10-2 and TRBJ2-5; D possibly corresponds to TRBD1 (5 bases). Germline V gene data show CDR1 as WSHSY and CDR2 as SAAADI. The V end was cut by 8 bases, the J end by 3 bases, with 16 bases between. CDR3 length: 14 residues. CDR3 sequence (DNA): TGCGCCAGCGGTCCGGACACACTAAAAGAGACCCAGTACTTC. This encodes CASGPDTLKETQYF.

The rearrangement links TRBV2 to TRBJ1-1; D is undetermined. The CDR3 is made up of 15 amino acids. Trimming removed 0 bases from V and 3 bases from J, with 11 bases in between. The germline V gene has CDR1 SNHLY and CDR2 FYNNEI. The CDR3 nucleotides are TGTGCCAGCAGTGAAGCTAGGTTGGAGTACACTGAAGCTTTCTTT. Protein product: CASSEARLEYTEAFF. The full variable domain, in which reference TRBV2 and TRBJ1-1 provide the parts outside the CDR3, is EPEVTQTPSHQVTQMGQEVILRCVPISNHLYFYWYRQILGQKVEFLVSFYNNEISEKSEIFDDQFSVERPDGSNFTLKIRSTKLEDSAMYFCASSEARLEYTEAFFGQGTRLTVV.

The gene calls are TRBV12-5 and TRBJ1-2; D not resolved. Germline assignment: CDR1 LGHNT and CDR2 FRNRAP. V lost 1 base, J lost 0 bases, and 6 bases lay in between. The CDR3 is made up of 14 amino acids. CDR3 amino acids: CASGLATANYGYTF. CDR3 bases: TGTGCTAGTGGTTTGGCCACTGCTAACTATGGCTACACCTTC.

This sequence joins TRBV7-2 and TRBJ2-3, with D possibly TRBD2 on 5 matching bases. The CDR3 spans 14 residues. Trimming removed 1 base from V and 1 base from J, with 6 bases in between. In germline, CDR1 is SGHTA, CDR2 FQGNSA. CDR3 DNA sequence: TGTGCCAGCAGCTTAGGTAGCGGCACAGATACGCAGTATTTT. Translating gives CASSLGSGTDTQYF.

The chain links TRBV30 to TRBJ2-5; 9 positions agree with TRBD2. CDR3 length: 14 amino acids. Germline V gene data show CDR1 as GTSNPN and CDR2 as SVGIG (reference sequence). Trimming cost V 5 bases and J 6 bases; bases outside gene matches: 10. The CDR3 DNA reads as TGTGCCTGGCAAAGCGGGGGGCCTGGGAAGACCCAGTACTTC. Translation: CAWQSGGPGKTQYF.

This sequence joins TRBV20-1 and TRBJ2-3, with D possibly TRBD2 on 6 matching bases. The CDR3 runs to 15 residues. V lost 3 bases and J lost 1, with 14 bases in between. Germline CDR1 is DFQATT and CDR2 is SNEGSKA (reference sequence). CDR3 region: CSASLVRGRTDTQYF. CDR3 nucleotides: TGCAGTGCTAGTTTAGTGCGGGGCCGCACAGATACGCAGTATTTT.

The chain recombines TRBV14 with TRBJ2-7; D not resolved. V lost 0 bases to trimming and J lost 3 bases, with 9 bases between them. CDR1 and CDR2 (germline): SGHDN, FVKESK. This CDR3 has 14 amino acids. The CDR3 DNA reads TGTGCCAGCAGCCAAGATTTACTGAGCTACGAGCAGTACTTC. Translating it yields CASSQDLLSYEQYF. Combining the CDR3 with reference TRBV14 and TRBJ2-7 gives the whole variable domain EAGVTQFPSHSVIEKGQTVTLRCDPISGHDNLYWYRRVMGKEIKFLLHFVKESKQDESGMPNNRFLAERTGGTYSTLKVQPAELEDSGVYFCASSQDLLSYEQYFGPGTRLTVT.

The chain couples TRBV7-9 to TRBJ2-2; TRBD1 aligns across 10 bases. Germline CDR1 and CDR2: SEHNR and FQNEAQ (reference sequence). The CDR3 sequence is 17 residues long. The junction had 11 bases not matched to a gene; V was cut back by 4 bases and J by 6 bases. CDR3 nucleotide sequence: TGTGCCAGCAGCTGTATCCCGGGACAGGGGTGTGCCGGGGAGCTGTTTTTT. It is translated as CASSCIPGQGCAGELFF.

The CDR3 coding sequence is TGTGCCAGCAGTGACATGGGGGGGTCACCCCTCCACTTT. Amino acids: CASSDMGGSPLHF. The chain carries TRBV2 and TRBJ1-6; TRBD1 is a possible D gene (5 bases). The CDR3 is made up of 13 amino acids. V was trimmed by 3 bases and J by 10 bases, leaving 10 bases between them. Germline CDR1 is SNHLY and CDR2 is FYNNEI.

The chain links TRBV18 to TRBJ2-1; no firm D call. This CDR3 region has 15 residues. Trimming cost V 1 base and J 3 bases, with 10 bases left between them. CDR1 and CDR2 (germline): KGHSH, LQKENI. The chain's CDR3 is CASSPRGNVYNEQFF. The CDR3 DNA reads TGTGCCAGCTCACCACGAGGCAACGTCTACAATGAGCAGTTCTTC. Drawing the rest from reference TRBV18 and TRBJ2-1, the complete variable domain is NAGVMQNPRHLVRRRGQEARLRCSPMKGHSHVYWYRQLPEEGLKFMVYLQKENIIDESGMPKERFSAEFPKEGPSILRIQQVVRGDSAAYFCASSPRGNVYNEQFFGPGTRLTVL.

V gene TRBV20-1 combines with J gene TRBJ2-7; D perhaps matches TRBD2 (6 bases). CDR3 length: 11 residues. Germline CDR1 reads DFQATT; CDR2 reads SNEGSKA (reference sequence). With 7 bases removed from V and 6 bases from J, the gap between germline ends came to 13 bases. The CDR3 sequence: CSGKEGSEQYF. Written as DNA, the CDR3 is TGCAGTGGGAAGGAGGGATCCGAGCAGTACTTC.

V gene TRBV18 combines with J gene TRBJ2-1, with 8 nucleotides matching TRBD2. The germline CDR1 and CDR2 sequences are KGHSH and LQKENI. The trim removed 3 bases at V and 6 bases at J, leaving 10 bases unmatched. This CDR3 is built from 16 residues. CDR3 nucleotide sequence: TGTGCCAGCTCACCTCAACTAGCGGCAGTCTCCAATGAGCAGTTCTTC. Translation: CASSPQLAAVSNEQFF. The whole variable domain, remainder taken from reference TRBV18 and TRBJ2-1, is NAGVMQNPRHLVRRRGQEARLRCSPMKGHSHVYWYRQLPEEGLKFMVYLQKENIIDESGMPKERFSAEFPKEGPSILRIQQVVRGDSAAYFCASSPQLAAVSNEQFFGPGTRLTVL.

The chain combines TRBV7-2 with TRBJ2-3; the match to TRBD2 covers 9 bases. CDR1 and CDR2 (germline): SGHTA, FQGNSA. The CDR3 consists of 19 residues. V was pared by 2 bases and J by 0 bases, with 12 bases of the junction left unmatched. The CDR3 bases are TGTGCCAGCAGCTTAAAGAGCGGTGCGGGGGGGCCTAGCACAGATACGCAGTATTTT. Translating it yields CASSLKSGAGGPSTDTQYF.

In nucleotides, the CDR3 is TGCGCCAGCAGGTCTACAGCCTATAGTGAAAAACTGTTTTTT. This codes for CASRSTAYSEKLFF. The genes are TRBV5-1 and TRBJ1-4, with D unclear. V was cut by 5 bases and J by 7 bases, with 15 bases left in between. The CDR3 is 14 amino acids. Germline CDR1 is SGHRS and CDR2 is YFSETQ.

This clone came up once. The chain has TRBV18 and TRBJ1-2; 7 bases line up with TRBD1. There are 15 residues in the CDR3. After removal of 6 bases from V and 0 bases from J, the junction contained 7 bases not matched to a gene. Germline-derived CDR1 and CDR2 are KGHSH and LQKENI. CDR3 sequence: CASSPTGDPNYGYTF. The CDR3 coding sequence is TGTGCCAGCTCGCCCACAGGGGACCCTAACTATGGCTACACCTTC. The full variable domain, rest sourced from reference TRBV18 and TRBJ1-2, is NAGVMQNPRHLVRRRGQEARLRCSPMKGHSHVYWYRQLPEEGLKFMVYLQKENIIDESGMPKERFSAEFPKEGPSILRIQQVVRGDSAAYFCASSPTGDPNYGYTFGSGTRLTVV.

CDR3 nucleotides: TGTGCCAGTAGTACAGACCGCGGGGGAAACACCATATATTTT. Its protein product is CASSTDRGGNTIYF. The rearrangement joins TRBV19 to TRBJ2-2; D is unclear. The J call may be incorrect, as the DNA end agrees better with TRBJ1-3. The CDR3 length is 14 residues. The germline gives CDR1 LNHDA, CDR2 SQIVND (reference sequence).

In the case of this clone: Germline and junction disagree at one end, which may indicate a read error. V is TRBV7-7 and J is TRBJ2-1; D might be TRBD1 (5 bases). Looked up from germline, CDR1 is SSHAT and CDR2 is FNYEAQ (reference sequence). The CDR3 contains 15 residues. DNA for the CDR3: TGTGCCAGCAGCCTGGGTCAGGGCTCCAACAATGAGCAGTTCTTC. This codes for CASSLGQGSNNEQFF.

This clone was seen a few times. The CDR3 nucleotides read TGTGCCACCAGCAGAACTGGGGCGGACGGCTACACCTTC. Translating it yields CATSRTGADGYTF. The chain recombines TRBV15 with TRBJ1-2; D might be TRBD1 (5 bases). CDR3 size: 13 residues. Germline CDR1 LNHNV, CDR2 YYDKDF (reference sequence). V was cut by 2 bases and J by 8 bases, with 12 bases left in between.

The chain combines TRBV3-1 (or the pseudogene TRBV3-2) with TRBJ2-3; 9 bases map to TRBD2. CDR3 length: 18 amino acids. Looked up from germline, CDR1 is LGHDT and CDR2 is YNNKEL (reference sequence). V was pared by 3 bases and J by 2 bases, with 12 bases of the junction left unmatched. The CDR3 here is CASSQVPSGGTFTDTQYF. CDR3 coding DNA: TGTGCCAGCAGCCAGGTCCCCAGCGGGGGGACCTTCACAGATACGCAGTATTTT.

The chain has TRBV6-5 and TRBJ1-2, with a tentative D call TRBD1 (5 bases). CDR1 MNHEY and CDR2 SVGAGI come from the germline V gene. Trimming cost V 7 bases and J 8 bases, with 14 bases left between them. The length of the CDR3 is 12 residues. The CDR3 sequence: CASTGPGVGYTF. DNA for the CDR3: TGTGCCAGCACCGGCCCGGGGGTCGGCTACACCTTC.